The rows below give T cell receptor beta chains drawn from one sample of a study of T cells after yellow fever vaccination. TCRdb analysed the 5' RACE reads with MiXCR anew, one entry per CDR3 protein. The repertoire has hundreds of thousands of distinct CDR3 sequences, 6.2% of them found once; the top ten carry approximately 16%. The source material was PBMCs, sampled 5 days after the yellow fever booster vaccination. These receptors were obtained from a man aged 25 to 40 who received the YFV17D yellow fever vaccine. Both conserved end residues are part of each CDR3. The order of the fields is J gene, D gene, clone size, V gene, CDR3 length, CDR3 protein, CDR3 DNA. A D gene is named only where the DNA matches it firmly. Only part of the rows carry a size: once, few, many, or a class if the clone is expanded.

TRBJ2-5,TRBD1,many,TRBV12-3/TRBV12-4,15,CASRTLGQGAETQYF,TGTGCCAGCAGAACCTTGGGACAGGGCGCAGAGACCCAGTACTTC
TRBJ2-5,TRBD2,few,TRBV19,14,CAVGGSGAQETQYF,TGTGCCGTCGGCGGTAGCGGGGCCCAAGAGACCCAGTACTTC
TRBJ1-1,.,few,TRBV20-1,13,CSAREELGAGAFF,TGCAGTGCTAGAGAAGAACTAGGGGCAGGGGCATTCTTT
TRBJ2-5,.,once,TRBV7-7,13,CASSAAPLDPQYF,TGTGCTAGCAGCGCGGCCCCTCTGGACCCCCAGTACTTC
TRBJ2-7,.,.,TRBV20-1,14,CSARDGLIPYEQYF,TGCAGTGCTAGAGATGGCCTCATCCCCTACGAGCAGTACTTC
TRBJ1-2,.,few,TRBV4-3,14,CASSPGGARGGYTF,TGCGCCAGCAGCCCGGGGGGGGCCCGAGGGGGCTACACCTTC
TRBJ2-3,.,.,TRBV6-1,14,CASSEAGVKDTQYF,TGTGCCAGCAGTGAAGCGGGAGTTAAAGATACGCAGTATTTT
TRBJ2-1,TRBD2,.,TRBV3-1,15,CASSPRTSGSSEQFF,TGTGCCAGCAGCCCTCGGACTAGCGGGAGTTCTGAGCAGTTCTTC
TRBJ2-3,.,few,TRBV20-1,11,CSARDSTAQYF,TGCAGTGCTAGAGACTCGACTGCGCAGTATTTT
TRBJ2-7,.,.,TRBV3-1,13,CASSQSRNTEQYF,TGTGCCAGCAGCCAGTCGAGGAATACGGAGCAGTACTTC
TRBJ2-1,.,many,TRBV28,11,CASRTYNEQFF,TGTGCCAGCAGGACCTACAATGAGCAGTTCTTC
TRBJ1-5,.,many,TRBV24-1,14,CATSDFRSDQPQHF,TGTGCCACCAGTGATTTTAGAAGCGATCAGCCCCAGCATTTT
TRBJ2-2,.,.,TRBV10-1,15,CASSFGPTNTGELFF,TGCGCCAGCAGTTTCGGACCGACGAACACCGGGGAGCTGTTTTTT
TRBJ2-3,.,many,TRBV6-2/TRBV6-3,14,CASSYSDPKDTQYF,TGTGCCAGCAGTTACAGCGACCCTAAGGATACGCAGTATTTT
TRBJ2-5,TRBD2,.,TRBV7-9,13,CASTEAGYETQYF,TGTGCCAGCACCGAAGCGGGGTATGAGACCCAGTACTTC
TRBJ2-5,.,.,TRBV20-1,16,CCAIGPRGYGQETQYF,TGCTGTGCCATCGGACCGCGGGGCTACGGACAAGAGACCCAGTACTTC
TRBJ2-5,TRBD2,few,TRBV12-3/TRBV12-4,14,CASSASGSGETQYF,TGTGCCAGCAGTGCTAGCGGGAGCGGAGAGACCCAGTACTTC
TRBJ2-2,.,.,TRBV7-8,16,CASSTAGTIFPGELFF,TGTGCCAGCAGCACCGCCGGGACCATATTCCCCGGGGAGCTGTTTTTT
TRBJ2-7,TRBD1,.,TRBV6-1,14,CASRSDRGRYEQYF,TGTGCCAGCAGGTCAGACAGGGGGCGGTACGAGCAGTACTTC
TRBJ2-7,.,few,TRBV20-1,15,CSASGVKVTAYEQYF,TGCAGTGCTAGTGGGGTTAAAGTCACCGCCTACGAGCAGTACTTC
TRBJ2-3,.,.,TRBV6-4,13,CASSDGRGDTQYF,TGTGCCAGCAGTGACGGGCGAGGAGATACGCAGTATTTT
TRBJ1-2,.,many,TRBV6-5,12,CASSYAGGGYTF,TGTGCCAGCAGTTACGCTGGGGGGGGCTACACCTTC
TRBJ2-7,.,few,TRBV2,13,CASTGVHSYEQYF,TGTGCCAGCACCGGAGTTCACTCCTACGAGCAGTACTTC
TRBJ1-5,TRBD1,many,TRBV15,17,CATSRDLRETGTLPQHF,TGTGCCACCAGCAGAGATTTGCGGGAGACAGGGACCTTGCCCCAGCATTTT
TRBJ2-7,.,few,TRBV9,13,CASSAAGDSKQYF,TGTGCCAGCAGCGCCGCAGGGGATTCTAAGCAGTACTTC
TRBJ2-2,TRBD2,many,TRBV7-9,16,CASSFSAGVNTGELFF,TGTGCCAGCAGCTTCTCAGCGGGAGTAAACACCGGGGAGCTGTTTTTT
TRBJ2-3,TRBD2,.,TRBV19,17,CASSSRRLAGNTDTQYF,TGTGCCAGTAGTAGCCGCCGACTAGCGGGAAACACAGATACGCAGTATTTT
TRBJ2-7,.,.,TRBV10-3,12,CASGRPSYEQYF,TGTGCCTCGGGCCGACCCTCCTACGAGCAGTACTTC
TRBJ1-1,.,many,TRBV20-1,14,CSARVGRANTEAFF,TGCAGTGCTAGAGTTGGCAGGGCGAACACTGAAGCTTTCTTT
TRBJ2-5,.,.,TRBV15,15,CPTSRARGATETQYF,TGTCCCACCAGCAGAGCACGGGGGGCGACTGAGACCCAGTACTTC
TRBJ1-6,.,medium-sized,TRBV20-1,16,CSARDMRQGVATPLHF,TGCAGTGCTAGAGACATGCGGCAGGGCGTCGCGACACCCCTCCACTTT
TRBJ2-3,.,few,TRBV15,13,CATSRDLRDTQYF,TGTGCCACCAGCAGAGATCTGAGAGATACGCAGTATTTT
TRBJ2-5,.,few,TRBV7-9,15,CASSLSRGKQETQYF,TGTGCCAGCAGCTTAAGCCGGGGGAAACAAGAGACCCAGTACTTC
TRBJ2-1,TRBD2,many,TRBV9,16,CASSVSGTSGINEQFF,TGTGCCAGCAGCGTATCCGGGACTAGCGGGATAAATGAGCAGTTCTTC
TRBJ1-1,.,.,TRBV25-1,14,CASSDLGYNTEAFF,TGTGCCAGCAGTGATTTGGGTTACAACACTGAAGCTTTCTTT
TRBJ2-3,.,.,TRBV5-1,14,CASRWDGGTDTQYF,TGCGCCAGCAGGTGGGATGGGGGCACAGATACGCAGTATTTT
TRBJ2-7,.,many,TRBV3-1,19,CASSQDPATIHRSQGEQYF,TGTGCCAGCAGCCAAGATCCGGCTACCATACACCGATCGCAGGGCGAGCAGTACTTC
TRBJ1-5,TRBD1,few,TRBV5-1,14,CASSSGTGGQPQHF,TGCGCCAGCAGTTCCGGGACAGGGGGTCAGCCCCAGCATTTT
TRBJ2-5,.,.,TRBV28,13,CASSLGAQETLYF,TGTGCCAGCAGTTTAGGGGCCCAAGAGACCCTGTACTTC
TRBJ2-7,TRBD2,.,TRBV7-9,12,CGSGGPSYEQYF,TGTGGGTCGGGAGGGCCCTCCTACGAGCAGTACTTC
TRBJ2-1,.,.,TRBV6-2/TRBV6-3,13,CASSWLEPHEQFF,TGTGCCAGCAGTTGGTTAGAGCCCCATGAGCAGTTCTTC
TRBJ2-7,.,many,TRBV6-6,11,CASSKEVEQYF,TGTGCCAGCAGTAAGGAGGTAGAGCAGTACTTC
TRBJ2-7,TRBD2,many,TRBV5-6,18,CASSLLKLAGRAAYEQYF,TGTGCCAGCAGCTTGTTGAAGTTAGCGGGAAGAGCCGCCTACGAGCAGTACTTC
TRBJ2-7,.,many,TRBV7-2,12,CASSRDRNEQYF,TGTGCCAGCAGTCGGGACCGGAACGAGCAGTACTTC
TRBJ2-1,.,few,TRBV6-1,10,CACMRDEQFF,TGTGCCTGTATGAGGGATGAGCAGTTCTTC
TRBJ2-1,TRBD2,.,TRBV2,15,CASSSRTSAYNEQFF,TGTGCCAGCAGCTCCCGGACTAGCGCATACAATGAGCAGTTCTTC
TRBJ2-5,TRBD2,few,TRBV15,15,CATSRDPSGMETQYF,TGTGCCACCAGCAGAGATCCTAGCGGGATGGAGACCCAGTACTTC
TRBJ2-7,.,many,TRBV20-1,13,CSARTFLSYEQYF,TGCAGTGCTAGGACTTTCCTCTCCTACGAGCAGTACTTC
TRBJ2-7,.,many,TRBV10-3,15,CAISNGTARAYEQYF,TGTGCCATCAGTAATGGGACCGCGCGTGCCTACGAGCAGTACTTC
TRBJ1-4,.,.,TRBV7-9,16,CASSDGGSATNEKLFF,TGTGCCAGCAGCGACGGGGGCAGCGCAACTAATGAAAAACTGTTTTTT
TRBJ2-5,TRBD1,.,TRBV7-9,15,CASSSPGQGDETQYF,TGTGCCAGCAGCTCACCGGGACAGGGGGACGAGACCCAGTACTTC
TRBJ2-2,TRBD2,many,TRBV7-2,17,CASSTRTSVSRTGELFF,TGTGCCAGCAGCACACGCACTAGCGTCAGCAGGACCGGGGAGCTGTTTTTT
TRBJ2-7,TRBD1,many,TRBV7-9,15,CASSYTGDRSYEQYF,TGTGCCAGCAGCTATACCGGGGACAGATCCTACGAGCAGTACTTC
TRBJ2-2,TRBD1,many,TRBV10-2,13,CASTADRTGELFF,TGCGCCAGCACCGCGGACAGGACCGGGGAGCTGTTTTTT
TRBJ2-1,TRBD2,.,TRBV4-3,19,CASSLPRGGGAGAVAEQFF,TGCGCCAGCAGCCTCCCGAGGGGCGGCGGGGCGGGAGCCGTCGCTGAGCAGTTCTTC